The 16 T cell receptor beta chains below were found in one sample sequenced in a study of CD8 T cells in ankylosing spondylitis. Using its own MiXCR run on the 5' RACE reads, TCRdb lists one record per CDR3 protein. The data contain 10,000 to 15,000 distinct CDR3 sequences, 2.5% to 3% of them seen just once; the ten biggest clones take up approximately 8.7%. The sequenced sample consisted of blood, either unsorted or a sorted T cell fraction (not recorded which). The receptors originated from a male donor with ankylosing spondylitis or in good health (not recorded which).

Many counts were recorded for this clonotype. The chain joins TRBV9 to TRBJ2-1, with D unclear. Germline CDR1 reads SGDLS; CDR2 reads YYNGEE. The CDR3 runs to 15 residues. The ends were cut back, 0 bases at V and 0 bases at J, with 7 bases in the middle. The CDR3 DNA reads TGTGCCAGCAGCGTAGCTGCGAGCTCCTACAATGAGCAGTTCTTC. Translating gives CASSVAASSYNEQFF.

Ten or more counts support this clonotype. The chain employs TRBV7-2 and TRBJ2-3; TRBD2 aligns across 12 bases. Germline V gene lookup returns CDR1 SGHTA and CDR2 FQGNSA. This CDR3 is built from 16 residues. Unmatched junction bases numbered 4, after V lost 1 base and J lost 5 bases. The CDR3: CASSLGTSGGLDTQYF. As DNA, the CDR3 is TGTGCCAGCAGCTTAGGCACTAGCGGGGGGTTAGATACGCAGTATTTT.

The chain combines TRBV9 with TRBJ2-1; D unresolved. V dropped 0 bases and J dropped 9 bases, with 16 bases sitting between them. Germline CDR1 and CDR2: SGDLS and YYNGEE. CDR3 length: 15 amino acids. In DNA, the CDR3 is TGTGCCAGCAGCGTAGGGGCCTTAGGGTCGGGTGAGCAGTTCTTC. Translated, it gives CASSVGALGSGEQFF.

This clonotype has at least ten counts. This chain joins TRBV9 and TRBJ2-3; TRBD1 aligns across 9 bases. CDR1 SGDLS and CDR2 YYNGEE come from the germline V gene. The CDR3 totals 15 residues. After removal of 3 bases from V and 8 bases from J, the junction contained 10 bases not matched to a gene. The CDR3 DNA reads TGTGCCAGCAGCGCCGGGGACAGGGCGGTCGGTACGCAGTATTTT. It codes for CASSAGDRAVGTQYF.

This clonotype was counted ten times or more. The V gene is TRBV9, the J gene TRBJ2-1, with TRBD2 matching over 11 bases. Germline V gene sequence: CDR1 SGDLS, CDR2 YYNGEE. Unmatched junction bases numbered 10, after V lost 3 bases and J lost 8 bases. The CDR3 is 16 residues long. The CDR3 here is CASSGTGTSGLYEQFF. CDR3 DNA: TGTGCCAGCAGCGGAACCGGGACTAGCGGCCTCTATGAGCAGTTCTTC. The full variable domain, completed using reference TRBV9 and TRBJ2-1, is DSGVTQTPKHLITATGQRVTLRCSPRSGDLSVYWYQQSLDQGLQFLIQYYNGEERAKGNILERFSAQQFPDLHSELNLSSLELGDSALYFCASSGTGTSGLYEQFFGPGTRLTVL.

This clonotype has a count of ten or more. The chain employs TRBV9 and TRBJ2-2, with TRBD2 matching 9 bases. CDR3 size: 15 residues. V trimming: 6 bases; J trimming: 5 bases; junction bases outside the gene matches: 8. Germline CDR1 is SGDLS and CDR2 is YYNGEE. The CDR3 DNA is TGTGCCAGCACCCCTTGGCGGGGGGGGACCGGGGAGCTGTTTTTT. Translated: CASTPWRGGTGELFF. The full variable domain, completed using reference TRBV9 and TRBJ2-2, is DSGVTQTPKHLITATGQRVTLRCSPRSGDLSVYWYQQSLDQGLQFLIQYYNGEERAKGNILERFSAQQFPDLHSELNLSSLELGDSALYFCASTPWRGGTGELFFGEGSRLTVL.

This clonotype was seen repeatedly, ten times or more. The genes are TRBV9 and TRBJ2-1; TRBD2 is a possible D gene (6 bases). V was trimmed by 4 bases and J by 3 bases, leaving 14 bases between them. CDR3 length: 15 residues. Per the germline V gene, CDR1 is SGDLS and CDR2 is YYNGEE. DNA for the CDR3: TGTGCCAGCAGCTTCTCGGGGGTCCTCTACAATGAGCAGTTCTTC. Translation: CASSFSGVLYNEQFF.

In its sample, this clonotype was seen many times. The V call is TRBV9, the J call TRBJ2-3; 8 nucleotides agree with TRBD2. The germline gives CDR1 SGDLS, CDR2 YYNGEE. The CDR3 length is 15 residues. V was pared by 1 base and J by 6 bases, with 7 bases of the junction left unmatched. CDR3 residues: CASSVYGGAGDTQYF. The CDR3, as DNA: TGTGCCAGCAGCGTATACGGGGGGGCAGGTGATACGCAGTATTTT.

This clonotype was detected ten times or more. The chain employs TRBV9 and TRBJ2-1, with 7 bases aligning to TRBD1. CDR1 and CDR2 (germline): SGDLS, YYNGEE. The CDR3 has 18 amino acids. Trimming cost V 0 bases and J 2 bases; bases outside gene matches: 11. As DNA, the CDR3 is TGTGCCAGCAGCGTAGGCACAGGGGTAGGCGCGGCCTACAATGAGCAGTTCTTC. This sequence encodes CASSVGTGVGAAYNEQFF.

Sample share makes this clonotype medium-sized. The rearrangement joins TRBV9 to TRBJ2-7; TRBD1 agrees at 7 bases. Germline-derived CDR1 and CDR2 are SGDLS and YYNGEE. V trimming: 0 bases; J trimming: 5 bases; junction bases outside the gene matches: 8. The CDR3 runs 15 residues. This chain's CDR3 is CASSVDGQAQDEQYF. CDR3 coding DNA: TGTGCCAGCAGCGTAGACGGACAGGCCCAGGACGAGCAGTACTTC. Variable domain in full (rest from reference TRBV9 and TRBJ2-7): DSGVTQTPKHLITATGQRVTLRCSPRSGDLSVYWYQQSLDQGLQFLIQYYNGEERAKGNILERFSAQQFPDLHSELNLSSLELGDSALYFCASSVDGQAQDEQYFGPGTRLTVT.

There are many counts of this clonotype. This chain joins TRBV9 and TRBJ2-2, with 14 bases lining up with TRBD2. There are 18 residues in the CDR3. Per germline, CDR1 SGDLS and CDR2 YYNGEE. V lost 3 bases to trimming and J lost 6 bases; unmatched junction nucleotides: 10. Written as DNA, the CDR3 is TGTGCCAGCAGCGGATTAGGGACTAGCGGGAGACGGGCCGGGGAGCTGTTTTTT. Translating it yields CASSGLGTSGRRAGELFF.

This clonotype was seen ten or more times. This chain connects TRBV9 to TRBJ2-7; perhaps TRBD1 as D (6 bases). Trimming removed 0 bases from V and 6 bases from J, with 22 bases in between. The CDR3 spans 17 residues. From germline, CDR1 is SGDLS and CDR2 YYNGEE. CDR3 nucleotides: TGTGCCAGCAGCGTAGACTCTGGAACAGGGACCTTGGGCGAGCAGTACTTC. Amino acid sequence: CASSVDSGTGTLGEQYF.

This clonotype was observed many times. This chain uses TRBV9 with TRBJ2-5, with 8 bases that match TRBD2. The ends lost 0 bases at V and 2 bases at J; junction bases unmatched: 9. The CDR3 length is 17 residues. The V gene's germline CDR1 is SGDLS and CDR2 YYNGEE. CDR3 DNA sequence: TGTGCCAGCAGCGTAGGGGTCGCGGGGGGTCTTCAAGAGACCCAGTACTTC. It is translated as CASSVGVAGGLQETQYF.

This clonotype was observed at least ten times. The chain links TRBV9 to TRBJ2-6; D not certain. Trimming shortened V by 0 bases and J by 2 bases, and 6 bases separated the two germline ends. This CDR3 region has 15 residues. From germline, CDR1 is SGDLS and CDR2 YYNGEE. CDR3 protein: CASSVESPGANVLTF. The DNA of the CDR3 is TGTGCCAGCAGCGTAGAGTCCCCTGGGGCCAACGTCCTGACTTTC.

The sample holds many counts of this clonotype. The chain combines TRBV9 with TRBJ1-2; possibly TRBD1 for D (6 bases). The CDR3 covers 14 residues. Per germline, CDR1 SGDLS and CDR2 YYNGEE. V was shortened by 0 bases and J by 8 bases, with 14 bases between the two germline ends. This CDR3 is CASSVVGAREGYTF. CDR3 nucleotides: TGTGCCAGCAGCGTAGTGGGGGCGCGGGAAGGCTACACCTTC.

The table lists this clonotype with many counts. CDR3 DNA sequence: TGTGCCAGCACCGAAACCGGGACTAGTGCTTTGAGTGAGCAGTTCTTC. Amino acid sequence: CASTETGTSALSEQFF. The chain recombines TRBV9 with TRBJ2-1; 8 bases fit TRBD2. The CDR3 extends over 16 amino acids. Germline assignment: CDR1 SGDLS and CDR2 YYNGEE. With V trimmed by 6 bases and J by 9 bases, 17 bases remained unmatched.